Shown below are 9 T cell receptor beta chains from a single sample sequenced in a study of T cell changes during pregnancy in multiple sclerosis. Sequencing used immunoSEQ multiplex PCR; TCRdb keeps in-frame clones, though not all of them. Here the sample spans more than 90,000 clones, more than 85% being singletons. The starting material was peripheral blood, obtained in the first trimester of pregnancy. The origin of the receptors is a female donor with multiple sclerosis, enrolled in a pregnancy study.

V gene TRBV4-2 combines with J gene TRBJ2-3; TRBD2 aligns across 9 bases. Germline assignment: CDR1 LGHNA and CDR2 YNFKEQ. The CDR3 runs to 17 residues. Unmatched junction bases numbered 7, after V lost 1 base and J lost 2 bases. The CDR3 DNA is TGTGCCAGCAGCCAAGCCGTAGCGGGAGTTGCCACAGATACGCAGTATTTT. It codes for CASSQAVAGVATDTQYF.

The J gene is TRBJ1-5, the V gene TRBV19; maybe TRBD1 (6 bases). The CDR3 length is 14 residues. Germline assignment: CDR1 LNHDA and CDR2 SQIVND (reference sequence). The V end was cut by 2 bases, the J end by 4 bases, with 9 bases between. CDR3 in DNA: TGTGCCAGTAGTATACGGACAGATAATCAGCCCCAGCATTTT. Translating it yields CASSIRTDNQPQHF.

The chain joins TRBV5-8 to TRBJ1-5; TRBD1 matches 8 bases. CDR1 is SGHTS and CDR2 is YDEGEE in the germline V gene. The CDR3 is 16 amino acids. V lost 5 bases, J lost 4 bases, and 11 bases stayed unmatched. The CDR3 DNA is TGTGCCAGCAGTATAACAACAGGGGGTCGTAATCAGCCCCAGCATTTT. Its protein is CASSITTGGRNQPQHF.

This clone was counted once. This chain uses TRBV29-1 with TRBJ2-7; 8 bases line up with TRBD1. The junction had 0 bases not matched to a gene; V was cut back by 6 bases and J by 2 bases. This CDR3 spans 11 amino acids. Germline assignment: CDR1 SQVTM and CDR2 ANQGSEA. The CDR3 bases are TGCAGCGTACAGGGGGCCTACGAGCAGTACTTC. It is translated as CSVQGAYEQYF.

The chain employs TRBV29-1 and TRBJ2-5; D perhaps matches TRBD2 (6 bases). The germline CDR1 and CDR2 sequences are SQVTM and ANQGSEA. The V gene lost 8 bases and the J gene lost 1 base, with 14 bases spanning the gap. The CDR3 loop spans 13 amino acids. The CDR3 loop is CSLRPSAQETQYF. The CDR3 nucleotides read TGCAGCTTACGACCTAGCGCCCAAGAGACCCAGTACTTC.

The chain links TRBV11-2 to TRBJ2-1; D is possibly TRBD2 (7 bases). Trimming left V 1 base short and J 4 bases short, with 14 bases between. CDR1 is SGHAT, CDR2 FQNNGV, per germline. The CDR3 contains 16 residues. The CDR3 sequence: CASSLVGASGYNEQFF. The CDR3, as DNA: TGTGCCAGCAGCTTAGTGGGGGCTAGCGGTTACAATGAGCAGTTCTTC.

The chain carries TRBV5-1 and TRBJ2-6, with D perhaps matching TRBD1 (5 bases). Germline V gene lookup returns CDR1 SGHRS and CDR2 YFSETQ. With 4 bases removed from V and 0 bases from J, the gap between germline ends came to 14 bases. There are 17 residues in the CDR3. Here the CDR3 reads CASSVQVSNSGANVLTF. For the CDR3, the DNA is TGCGCCAGCAGCGTACAGGTTTCCAACTCTGGGGCCAACGTCCTGACTTTC.

This clone was recorded only once. The chain employs TRBV29-1 and TRBJ2-3, with TRBD2 matching 9 bases. Germline trimming cut 0 bases from V and 2 bases from J; bases unmatched to any gene: 18. The CDR3 has 20 residues. Germline loops: CDR1 SQVTM, CDR2 ANQGSEA. CDR3 region: CSVEDGTGAGGLANTDTQYF. As DNA, the CDR3 is TGCAGCGTTGAAGATGGAACAGGGGCAGGGGGACTAGCAAACACAGATACGCAGTATTTT.

The rearrangement joins TRBV5-1 to TRBJ1-3; weak D call: TRBD1 (6 bases). Germline V gene data show CDR1 as SGHRS and CDR2 as YFSETQ. The germline V and J ends were trimmed by 1 base and 4 bases, with 12 bases remaining between them. The CDR3 covers 15 residues. CDR3 nucleotides: TGCGCCAGCAGCTTGACAGGGAACACCGGAAACACCATATATTTT. Its translation is CASSLTGNTGNTIYF.